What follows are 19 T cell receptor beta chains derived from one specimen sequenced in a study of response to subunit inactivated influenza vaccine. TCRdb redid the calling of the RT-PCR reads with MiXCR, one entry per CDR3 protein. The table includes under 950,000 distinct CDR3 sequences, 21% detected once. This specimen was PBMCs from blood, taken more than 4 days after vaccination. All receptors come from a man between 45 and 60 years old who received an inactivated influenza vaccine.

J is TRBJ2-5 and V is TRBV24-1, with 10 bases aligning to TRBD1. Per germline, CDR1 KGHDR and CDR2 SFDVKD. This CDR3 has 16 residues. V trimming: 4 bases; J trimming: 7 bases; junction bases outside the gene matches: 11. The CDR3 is CATSDSDRGRRGTQYF. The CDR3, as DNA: TGTGCCACCAGTGACTCTGACAGGGGGCGTCGCGGGACCCAGTACTTC.

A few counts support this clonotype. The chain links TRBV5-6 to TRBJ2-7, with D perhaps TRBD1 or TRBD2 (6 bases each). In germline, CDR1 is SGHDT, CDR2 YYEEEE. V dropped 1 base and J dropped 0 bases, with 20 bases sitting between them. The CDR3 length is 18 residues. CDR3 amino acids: CASSLSTRGLASSYEQYF. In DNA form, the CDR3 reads TGTGCCAGCAGCTTGTCGACCCGGGGGCTAGCGAGCTCCTACGAGCAGTACTTC.

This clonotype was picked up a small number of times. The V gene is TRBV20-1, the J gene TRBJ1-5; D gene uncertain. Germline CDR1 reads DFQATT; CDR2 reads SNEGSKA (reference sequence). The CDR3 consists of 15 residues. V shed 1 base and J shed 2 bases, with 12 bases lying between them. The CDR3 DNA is TGCAGTGCTAGAGTTGGGAGGTGGGGCAATCAGCCCCAGCATTTT. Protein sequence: CSARVGRWGNQPQHF.

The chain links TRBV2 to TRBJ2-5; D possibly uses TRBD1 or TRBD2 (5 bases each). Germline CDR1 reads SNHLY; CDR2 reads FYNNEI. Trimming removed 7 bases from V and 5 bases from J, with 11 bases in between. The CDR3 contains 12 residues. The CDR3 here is CASIQGRETQYF. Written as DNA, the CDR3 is TGTGCCAGCATCCAGGGACGGGAGACCCAGTACTTC.

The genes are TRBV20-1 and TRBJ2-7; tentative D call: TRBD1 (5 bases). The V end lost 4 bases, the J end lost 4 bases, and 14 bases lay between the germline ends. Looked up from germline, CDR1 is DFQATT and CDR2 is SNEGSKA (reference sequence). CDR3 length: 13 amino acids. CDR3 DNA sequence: TGCAGTGCTACCTGGGCAGGGAAATACGAGCAGTACTTC. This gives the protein CSATWAGKYEQYF.

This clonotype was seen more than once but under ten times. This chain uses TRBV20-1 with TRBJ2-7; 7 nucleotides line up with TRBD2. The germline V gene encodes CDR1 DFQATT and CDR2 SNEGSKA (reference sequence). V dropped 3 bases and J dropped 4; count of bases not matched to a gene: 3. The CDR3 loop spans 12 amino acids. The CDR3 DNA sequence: TGCAGTGCTAGCGGGAGGCTGTACGAGCAGTACTTC. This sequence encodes CSASGRLYEQYF.

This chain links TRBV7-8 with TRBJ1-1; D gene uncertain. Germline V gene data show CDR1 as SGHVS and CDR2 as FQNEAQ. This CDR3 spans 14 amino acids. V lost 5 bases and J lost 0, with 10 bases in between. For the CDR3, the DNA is TGTGCCAGCAGCCCCCGGTTAATGAACACTGAAGCTTTCTTT. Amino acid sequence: CASSPRLMNTEAFF.

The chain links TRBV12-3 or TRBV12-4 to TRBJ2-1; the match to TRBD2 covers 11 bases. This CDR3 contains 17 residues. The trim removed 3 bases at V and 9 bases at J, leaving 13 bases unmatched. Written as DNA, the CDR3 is TGTGCCAGCAGTTTGGAAGGGACTAGCGGCCTTGGGGGTGAGCAGTTCTTC. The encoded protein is CASSLEGTSGLGGEQFF.

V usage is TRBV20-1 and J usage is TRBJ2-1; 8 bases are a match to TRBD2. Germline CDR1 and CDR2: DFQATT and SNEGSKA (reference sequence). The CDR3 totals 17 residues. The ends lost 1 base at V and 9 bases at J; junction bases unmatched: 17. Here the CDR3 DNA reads TGCAGTGCTAGAGTTCTTCCCCTTCGGGAGGGACGGGGTGAGCAGTTCTTC. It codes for CSARVLPLREGRGEQFF.

The CDR3: CASSQGRQETQYF. DNA for the CDR3: TGTGCCAGCAGCCAAGGACGGCAAGAGACCCAGTACTTC. J is TRBJ2-5 and V is TRBV4-2; no clear D. Per germline, CDR1 LGHNA and CDR2 YNFKEQ. The V gene lost 1 base and the J gene lost 2 bases, with 5 bases spanning the gap. The CDR3 is 13 residues long.

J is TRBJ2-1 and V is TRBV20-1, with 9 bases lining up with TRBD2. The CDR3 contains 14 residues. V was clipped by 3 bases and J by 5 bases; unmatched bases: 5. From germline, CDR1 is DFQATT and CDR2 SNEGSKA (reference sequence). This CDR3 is CSASPSGTNNEQFF. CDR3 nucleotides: TGCAGTGCTAGCCCTAGCGGGACTAACAATGAGCAGTTCTTC.

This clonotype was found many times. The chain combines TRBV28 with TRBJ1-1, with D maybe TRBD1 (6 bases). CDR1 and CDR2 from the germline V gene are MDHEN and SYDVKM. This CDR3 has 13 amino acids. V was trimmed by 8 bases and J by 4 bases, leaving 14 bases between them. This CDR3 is CASRGGGGTEAFF. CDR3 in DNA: TGTGCCAGCCGCGGGGGAGGGGGCACTGAAGCTTTCTTT.

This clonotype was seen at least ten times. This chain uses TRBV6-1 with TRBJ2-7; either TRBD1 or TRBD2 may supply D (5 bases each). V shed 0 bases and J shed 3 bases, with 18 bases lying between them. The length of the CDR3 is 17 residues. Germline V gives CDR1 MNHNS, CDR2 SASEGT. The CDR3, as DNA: TGTGCCAGCAGTGAAGCGCTTCGCAGGGACGTAAACTACGAGCAGTACTTC. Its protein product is CASSEALRRDVNYEQYF.

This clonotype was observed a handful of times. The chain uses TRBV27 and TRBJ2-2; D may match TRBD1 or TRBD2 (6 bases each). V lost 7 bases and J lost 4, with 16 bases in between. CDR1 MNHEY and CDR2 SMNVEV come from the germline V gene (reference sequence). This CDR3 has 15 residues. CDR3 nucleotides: TGTGCCAGCATGTATAAGTGGGGGGCCACCGGGGAGCTGTTTTTT. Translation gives CASMYKWGATGELFF.

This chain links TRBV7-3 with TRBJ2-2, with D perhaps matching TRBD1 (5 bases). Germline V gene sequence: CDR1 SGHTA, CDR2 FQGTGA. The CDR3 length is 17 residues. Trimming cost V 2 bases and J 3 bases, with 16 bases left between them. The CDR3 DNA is TGTGCCAGCAGCTTAGACTCCGACAGCCGGCACACCGGGGAGCTGTTTTTT. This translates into CASSLDSDSRHTGELFF. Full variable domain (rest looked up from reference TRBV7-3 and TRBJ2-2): GAGVSQTPSNKVTEKGKYVELRCDPISGHTALYWYRQSLGQGPEFLIYFQGTGAADDSGLPNDRFFAVRPEGSVSTLKIQRTERGDSAVYLCASSLDSDSRHTGELFFGEGSRLTVL.

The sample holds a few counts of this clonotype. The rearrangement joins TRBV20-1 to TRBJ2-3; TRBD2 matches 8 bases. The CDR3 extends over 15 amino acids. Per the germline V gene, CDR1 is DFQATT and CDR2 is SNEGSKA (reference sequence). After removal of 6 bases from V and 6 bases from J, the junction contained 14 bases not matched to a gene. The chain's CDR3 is CSALRRGGGSDTQYF. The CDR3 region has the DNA TGCAGTGCCCTCCGCCGGGGCGGGGGGTCGGATACGCAGTATTTT.

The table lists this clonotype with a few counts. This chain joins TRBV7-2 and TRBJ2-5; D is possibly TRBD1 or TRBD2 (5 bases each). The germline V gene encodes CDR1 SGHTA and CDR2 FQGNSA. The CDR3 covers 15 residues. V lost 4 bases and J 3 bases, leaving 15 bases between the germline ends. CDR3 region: CASSSPLGAEETQYF. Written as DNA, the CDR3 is TGTGCCAGCAGCTCCCCGCTCGGGGCAGAAGAGACCCAGTACTTC.

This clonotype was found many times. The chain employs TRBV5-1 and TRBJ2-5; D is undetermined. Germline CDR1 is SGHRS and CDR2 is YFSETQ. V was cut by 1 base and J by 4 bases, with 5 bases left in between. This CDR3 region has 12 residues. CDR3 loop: CASSLLAETQYF. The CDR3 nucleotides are TGCGCCAGCAGCTTGCTGGCAGAGACCCAGTACTTC.

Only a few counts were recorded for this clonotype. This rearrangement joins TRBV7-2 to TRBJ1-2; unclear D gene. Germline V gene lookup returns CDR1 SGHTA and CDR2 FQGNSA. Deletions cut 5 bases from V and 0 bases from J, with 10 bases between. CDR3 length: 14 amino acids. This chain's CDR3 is CASSSVVANYGYTF. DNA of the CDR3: TGTGCCAGCAGCAGTGTAGTAGCTAACTATGGCTACACCTTC.